This T cell receptor (beta chain) was sequenced in a study of blood T cell repertoires in COVID-19. The overall study: Samples taken during acute and convalescent COVID-19 were collected in the United States, Italy and Spain.

In Seattle, patients joined the study during active infection and were tracked longitudinally. This clone was seen a handful of times. There are 13 residues in the CDR3. Trimming left V 3 bases short and J 0 bases short, with 6 bases between. Per germline, CDR1 KGHSH and CDR2 LQKENI. Per the original data handling: It was from reference gene primer amplification that nucleated cell counts were estimated. Profiling relied on immunoSEQ multiplex PCR, and the TCRdb table lists in-frame clones only, not all of them. V and J calls plus clone size are reproduced from that table; the DNA served to infer D and trimming. Among 290,000 or so clones listed, more than 85% were seen once.

The chain couples TRBV18 to TRBJ2-7; tentatively, D is TRBD2 (5 bases). The receptor was derived from a woman between 25 and 40 years old with COVID-19, enrolled during active disease. The sequencing sample was made of peripheral blood. The CDR3 spells CASSPGLSYEQYF. As DNA, the CDR3 is TGTGCCAGCTCACCCGGACTCTCCTACGAGCAGTACTTC.